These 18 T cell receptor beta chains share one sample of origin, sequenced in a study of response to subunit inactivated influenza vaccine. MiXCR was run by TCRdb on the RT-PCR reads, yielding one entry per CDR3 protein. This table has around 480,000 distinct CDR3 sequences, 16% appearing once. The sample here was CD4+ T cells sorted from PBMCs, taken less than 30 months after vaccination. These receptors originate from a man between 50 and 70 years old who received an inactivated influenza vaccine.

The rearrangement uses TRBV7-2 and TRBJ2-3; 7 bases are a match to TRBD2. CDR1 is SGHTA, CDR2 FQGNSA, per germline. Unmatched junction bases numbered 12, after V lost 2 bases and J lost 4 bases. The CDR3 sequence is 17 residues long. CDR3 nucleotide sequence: TGTGCCAGCAGCTTATGGACGGGGGGTATACGGGCAGATACGCAGTATTTT. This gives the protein CASSLWTGGIRADTQYF.

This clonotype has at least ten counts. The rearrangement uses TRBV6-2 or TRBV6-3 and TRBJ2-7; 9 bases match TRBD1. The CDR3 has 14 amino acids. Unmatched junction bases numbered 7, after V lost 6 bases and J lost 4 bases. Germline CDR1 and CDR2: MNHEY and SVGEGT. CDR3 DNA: TGTGCCAGCAGAGCCGGGACAGGGACTTACGAGCAGTACTTC. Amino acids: CASRAGTGTYEQYF.

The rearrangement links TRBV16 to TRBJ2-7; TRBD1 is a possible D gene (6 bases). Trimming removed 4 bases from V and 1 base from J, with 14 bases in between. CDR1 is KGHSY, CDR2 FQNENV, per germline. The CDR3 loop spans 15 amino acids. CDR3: CASSRATGFSYEQYF. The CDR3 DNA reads TGTGCCAGCAGCCGCGCGACAGGTTTTTCCTACGAGCAGTACTTC.

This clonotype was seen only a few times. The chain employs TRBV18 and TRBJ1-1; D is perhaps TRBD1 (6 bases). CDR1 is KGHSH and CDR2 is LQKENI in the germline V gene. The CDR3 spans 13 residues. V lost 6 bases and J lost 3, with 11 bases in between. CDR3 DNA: TGTGCCAGCTCCCAGGACAGCTACACTGAAGCTTTCTTT. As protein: CASSQDSYTEAFF.

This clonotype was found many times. CDR3 in amino acids: CASSLGSDRPQETQYF. The CDR3 DNA sequence: TGTGCCAGCAGCTTAGGCTCGGACAGGCCCCAAGAGACCCAGTACTTC. V and J are TRBV7-2 and TRBJ2-5, with 7 bases that match TRBD1. V lost 1 base to trimming and J lost 1 base; unmatched junction nucleotides: 6. Looked up from germline, CDR1 is SGHTA and CDR2 is FQGNSA. CDR3 size: 16 residues.

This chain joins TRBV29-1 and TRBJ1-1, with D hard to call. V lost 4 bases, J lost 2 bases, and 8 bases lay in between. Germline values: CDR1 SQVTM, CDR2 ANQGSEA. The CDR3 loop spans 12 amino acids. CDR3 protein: CSVVPGNTEAFF. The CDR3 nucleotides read TGCAGCGTTGTCCCGGGAAACACTGAAGCTTTCTTT.

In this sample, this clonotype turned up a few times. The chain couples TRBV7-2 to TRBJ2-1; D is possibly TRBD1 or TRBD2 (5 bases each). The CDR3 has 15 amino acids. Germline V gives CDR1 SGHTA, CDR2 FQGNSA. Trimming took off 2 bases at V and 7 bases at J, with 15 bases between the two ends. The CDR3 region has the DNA TGTGCCAGCAGCTTAACACGGGACCCGGAAAATGAGCAGTTCTTC. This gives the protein CASSLTRDPENEQFF.

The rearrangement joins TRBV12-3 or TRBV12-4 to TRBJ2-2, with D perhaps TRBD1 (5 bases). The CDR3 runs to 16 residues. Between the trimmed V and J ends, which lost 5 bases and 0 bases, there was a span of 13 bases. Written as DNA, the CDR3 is TGTGCCAGCAGTCCCCCCCGCAGGGCGAACACCGGGGAGCTGTTTTTT. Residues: CASSPPRRANTGELFF.

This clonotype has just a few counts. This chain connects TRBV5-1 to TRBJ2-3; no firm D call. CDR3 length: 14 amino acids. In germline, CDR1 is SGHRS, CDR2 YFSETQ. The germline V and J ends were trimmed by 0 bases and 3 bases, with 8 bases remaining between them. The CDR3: CASSLAPQTDTQYF. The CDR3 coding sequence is TGCGCCAGCAGCTTGGCCCCACAGACAGATACGCAGTATTTT.

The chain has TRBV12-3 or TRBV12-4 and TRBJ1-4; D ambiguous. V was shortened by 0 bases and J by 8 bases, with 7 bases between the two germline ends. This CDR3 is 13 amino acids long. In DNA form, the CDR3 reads TGTGCCAGCAGTTTAGCTCCAGGCGAAAAACTGTTTTTT. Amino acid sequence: CASSLAPGEKLFF.

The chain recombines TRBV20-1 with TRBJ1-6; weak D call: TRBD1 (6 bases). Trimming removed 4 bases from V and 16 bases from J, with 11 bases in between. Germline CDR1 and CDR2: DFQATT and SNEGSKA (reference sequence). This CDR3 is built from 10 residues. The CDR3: CSATQGPLHF. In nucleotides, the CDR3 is TGCAGTGCTACCCAGGGGCCTCTCCACTTT.

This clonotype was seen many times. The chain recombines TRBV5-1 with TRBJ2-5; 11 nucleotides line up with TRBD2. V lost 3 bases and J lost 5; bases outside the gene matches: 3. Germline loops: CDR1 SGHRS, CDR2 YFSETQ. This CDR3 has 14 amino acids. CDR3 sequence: CASSSGTSGETQYF. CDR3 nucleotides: TGCGCCAGCAGCTCCGGGACTAGCGGTGAGACCCAGTACTTC.

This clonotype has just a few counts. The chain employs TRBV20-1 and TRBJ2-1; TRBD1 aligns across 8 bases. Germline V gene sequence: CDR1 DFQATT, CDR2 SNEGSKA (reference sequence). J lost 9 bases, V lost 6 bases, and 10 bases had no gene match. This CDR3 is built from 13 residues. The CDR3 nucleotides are TGCAGTGCCGACGGACAGGGAGAGGGTGAGCAGTTCTTC. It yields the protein CSADGQGEGEQFF.

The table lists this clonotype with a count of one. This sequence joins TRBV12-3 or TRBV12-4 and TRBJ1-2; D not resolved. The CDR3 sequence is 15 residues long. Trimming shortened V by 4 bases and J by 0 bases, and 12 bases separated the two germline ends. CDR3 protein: CASSSPATTNYGYTF. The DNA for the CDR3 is TGTGCCAGCAGTTCCCCCGCGACGACTAACTATGGCTACACCTTC.

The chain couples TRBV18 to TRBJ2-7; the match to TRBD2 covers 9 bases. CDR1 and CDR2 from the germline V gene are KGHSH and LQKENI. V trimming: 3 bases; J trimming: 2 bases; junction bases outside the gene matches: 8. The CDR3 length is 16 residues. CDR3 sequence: CASSPLSGRPTYEQYF. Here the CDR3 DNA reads TGTGCCAGCTCACCTTTAAGCGGGAGGCCCACCTACGAGCAGTACTTC.

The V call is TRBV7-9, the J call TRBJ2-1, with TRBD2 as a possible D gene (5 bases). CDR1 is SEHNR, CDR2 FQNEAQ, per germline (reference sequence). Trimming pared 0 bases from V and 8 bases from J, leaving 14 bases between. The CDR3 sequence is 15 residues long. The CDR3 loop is CASSLALRDVHEQFF. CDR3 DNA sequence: TGTGCCAGCAGCTTAGCGCTACGGGATGTCCATGAGCAGTTCTTC.

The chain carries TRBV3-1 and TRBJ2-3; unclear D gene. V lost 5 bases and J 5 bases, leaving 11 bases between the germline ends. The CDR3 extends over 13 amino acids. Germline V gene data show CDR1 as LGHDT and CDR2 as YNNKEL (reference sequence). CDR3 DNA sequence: TGTGCCAGCAGCGATGGACGGAGAGATACGCAGTATTTT. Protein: CASSDGRRDTQYF.

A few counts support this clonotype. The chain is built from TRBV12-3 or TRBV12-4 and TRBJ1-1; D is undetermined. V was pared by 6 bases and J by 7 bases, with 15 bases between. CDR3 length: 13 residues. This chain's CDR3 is CASSFVGGNEAFF. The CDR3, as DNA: TGTGCCAGCAGCTTTGTTGGAGGGAATGAAGCTTTCTTT.